The entry below describes one T cell receptor beta chain. The antigen is not known. PCR primers comprised 60 Vbeta and 13 Jbeta primers. Profiling relied on immunoSEQ multiplex PCR, and the TCRdb table lists in-frame clones only, not all of them. Recorded for this sample: about 48,000 clones. This record comes from a study of cytomegalovirus exposure and HLA in healthy donors. Findings of the study overall: Previously analyzed data showed that most TCR beta V segments were productive at a frequency of about 90% or about 30%. Per a later analysis, 18,000 or so TCR beta sequences showed association with HLA alleles at 0.05 false discovery rate.

The V segment lost 8 bases and the J segment 10 bases; nucleotides outside the gene matches: 13. CDR3 length: 15 amino acids. Germline V gene lookup returns CDR1 MNHNS and CDR2 SASEGT. This TCR derives from a male donor in good health and CMV-seropositive. V is TRBV6-1 and J is TRBJ1-6; 8 bases fit TRBD1. The sequenced material came from PBMCs. CDR3 sequence (DNA): TGTGCCAGCGGCCGACTGGACAGGGTAGACTCACCCCTCCACTTT. Residues: CASGRLDRVDSPLHF.